This T cell receptor beta chain came from a study of T cell changes during pregnancy in multiple sclerosis. The protocol was immunoSEQ multiplex PCR, while the TCRdb copy is restricted to in-frame clones and leaves out a portion. The sample includes around 69,000 clones, roughly 92% of them seen just once. The CDR3 is made up of 16 amino acids. The ends were cut back, 0 bases at V and 2 bases at J, with 13 bases in the middle. Germline V gene lookup returns CDR1 LGHNA and CDR2 YSLEER. V and J are TRBV4-3 and TRBJ1-2; maybe TRBD1 (5 bases). This clonotype was obtained from a female donor in good health, enrolled as a control in a pregnancy study. The sample here was peripheral blood, taken in the second trimester of pregnancy. DNA for the CDR3: TGCGCCAGCAGCCAAGATTGGCCAGGGCTAAACTATGGCTACACCTTC. It codes for CASSQDWPGLNYGYTF.